One sample yielded the 11 T cell receptor beta chains listed below, sequenced in a study of OX40 agonist ivuxolimab in advanced cancers. TCRdb keeps only in-frame clones here, not all; method: immunoSEQ multiplex PCR. The table has about 64,000 clones, almost 85% seen once. The sample consisted of CD4+ or CD8+ T cells sorted from blood, taken in a trial of the OX40 agonist ivuxolimab. The receptors derive from an adult with an advanced solid tumor such as melanoma, head and neck, liver or kidney cancer.

V usage is TRBV29-1 and J usage is TRBJ2-7; tentatively, D is TRBD2 (7 bases). Germline loops: CDR1 SQVTM, CDR2 ANQGSEA. Trimming cost V 4 bases and J 3 bases, with 13 bases left between them. CDR3 size: 13 residues. The CDR3 sequence is CSVVGGGYYEQYF. For the CDR3, the DNA is TGCAGCGTTGTAGGGGGGGGCTACTACGAGCAGTACTTC.

This clone was counted ten times or more. The rearrangement links TRBV6-1 to TRBJ2-5; 7 bases match TRBD1. Looked up from germline, CDR1 is MNHNS and CDR2 is SASEGT. After removal of 8 bases from V and 0 bases from J, the junction contained 6 bases not matched to a gene. This CDR3 is built from 14 residues. CDR3 nucleotides: TGTGCCAGCGCCGGGACAGCGTACCAAGAGACCCAGTACTTC. This gives the protein CASAGTAYQETQYF.

In this sample, this clone turned up once. The chain employs TRBV6-6 and TRBJ2-7, with D perhaps given as TRBD1 or TRBD2 (5 bases each). The CDR3 covers 13 residues. Germline assignment: CDR1 MNHNY and CDR2 SVGAGI (reference sequence). The ends were cut back, 4 bases at V and 2 bases at J, with 9 bases in the middle. DNA for the CDR3: TGTGCCAGCAGTTCTGGGGGTCCCTACGAGCAGTACTTC. Translating it yields CASSSGGPYEQYF.

J is TRBJ1-2 and V is TRBV5-4, with TRBD1 matching over 10 bases. Trimming at V came to 0 bases and at J to 8 bases, leaving 7 bases not matched to a gene. The CDR3 runs 15 residues. Germline lookup yields CDR1 SGHNT and CDR2 YYREEE (reference sequence). CDR3 sequence (DNA): TGTGCCAGCAGCTTGGACCTGGGACAGGGGTACGGCTACACCTTC. Encoded protein: CASSLDLGQGYGYTF.

CDR3 coding DNA: TGTGCCAGCAGCTTAGAGGAGGGCTCGACCCAGTACTTC. Encoded protein: CASSLEEGSTQYF. The gene calls are TRBV11-3 and TRBJ2-5; D is possibly TRBD2 (6 bases). CDR3 size: 13 residues. V was shortened by 0 bases and J by 7 bases, with 9 bases between the two germline ends. Germline-derived CDR1 and CDR2 are SGHNT and YENEEA. Using reference TRBV11-3 and TRBJ2-5 for the parts outside the CDR3, the full variable domain is EAGVVQSPRYKIIEKKQPVAFWCNPISGHNTLYWYLQNLGQGPELLIRYENEEAVDDSQLPKDRFSAERLKGVDSTLKIQPAELGDSAVYLCASSLEEGSTQYFGPGTRLLVL.

About this clone itself: Other DNA variants within this sample encode the same CDR3. The chain links TRBV5-1 to TRBJ2-1; D remains ambiguous. Trimming shortened V by 0 bases and J by 0 bases, and 7 bases separated the two germline ends. The CDR3 consists of 15 residues. CDR1 SGHRS and CDR2 YFSETQ come from the germline V gene. Here the CDR3 reads CASSLGGSSYNEQFF. The CDR3 DNA sequence: TGCGCCAGCAGCTTGGGCGGAAGCTCCTACAATGAGCAGTTCTTC. Full variable domain (missing parts from reference TRBV5-1 and TRBJ2-1): KAGVTQTPRYLIKTRGQQVTLSCSPISGHRSVSWYQQTPGQGLQFLFEYFSETQRNKGNFPGRFSGRQFSNSRSEMNVSTLELGDSALYLCASSLGGSSYNEQFFGPGTRLTVL.

The rearrangement joins TRBV7-3 to TRBJ2-1; possibly TRBD1 for D (5 bases). Trimming took 2 bases from V and 5 from J, leaving 13 bases between them. This CDR3 region has 15 residues. Per the germline V gene, CDR1 is SGHTA and CDR2 is FQGTGA. This CDR3 is CASSLQGKGNNEQFF. The CDR3 region has the DNA TGTGCCAGCAGCTTACAGGGTAAGGGAAACAATGAGCAGTTCTTC.

The chain links TRBV5-5 to TRBJ1-6; D may be TRBD1 (5 bases). The CDR3 contains 14 residues. The V gene's germline CDR1 is SGHKS and CDR2 YYEKEE (reference sequence). Between the trimmed V and J ends, which lost 3 bases and 7 bases, there was a span of 11 bases. The CDR3, as DNA: TGTGCCAGCAGCTCCACGCGGGGGAATTCACCCCTCCACTTT. Protein sequence: CASSSTRGNSPLHF.

CDR3 residues: CASSSLGEVTGELFF. CDR3 bases: TGTGCCAGCAGTTCTCTGGGGGAGGTCACCGGGGAGCTGTTTTTT. The genes are TRBV28 and TRBJ2-2; D might be TRBD2 (6 bases). Germline V gives CDR1 MDHEN, CDR2 SYDVKM. Trimming cost V 4 bases and J 4 bases, with 13 bases left between them. The CDR3 contains 15 residues.

In this sample, this clone turned up once. V is TRBV5-1 and J is TRBJ2-7, with TRBD1 identical over 8 bases. This CDR3 has 14 amino acids. Germline V CDR1 and CDR2: SGHRS, YFSETQ. The junction had 6 bases not matched to a gene; V was cut back by 3 bases and J by 4 bases. The CDR3 DNA reads as TGCGCCAGCAGCTACCGACAGGGGACATACGAGCAGTACTTC. Its protein is CASSYRQGTYEQYF.

This sequence joins TRBV6-5 and TRBJ2-7, with D perhaps matching TRBD1 (5 bases). This CDR3 comprises 11 residues. Trimming took 4 bases from V and 7 from J, leaving 8 bases between them. Germline CDR1 is MNHEY and CDR2 is SVGAGI. CDR3 in DNA: TGTGCCAGCAGTTTAGCAGGGGAGCAGTACTTC. Encoded protein: CASSLAGEQYF.